This T cell receptor beta chain was sequenced during a study of Ad26.COV2.S vaccination and SARS-CoV-2 variants. Study findings and constraints: Vaccine and placebo recipients had similar non-spike TCR breadth.

Indicated treatment: about 20 received Ad26.COV2.S at low or high dose, single or two shots; about 5 received placebo; per-sample allocation not given. Collection of the samples took place on day 63 after the first injection of vaccine or placebo. The CDR3 is 13 residues long. The germline V and J ends were trimmed by 6 bases and 15 bases, with 21 bases remaining between them. Germline V CDR1 and CDR2: SGHAT, FQDESV (reference sequence). Concerning this clone itself: Its antigen is not identified.

Sequencing used immunoSEQ multiplex PCR; TCRdb keeps in-frame clones, though not all of them. Here the sample spans about 680,000 clones, about 90% being singletons. This rearrangement joins TRBV11-1 to TRBJ2-1, with no clear D. This clonotype originated in a person between 18 and 65 years old who received the Ad26.COV2.S COVID-19 vaccine or a placebo. The material sequenced was peripheral blood, taken in a trial of Ad26.COV2.S vaccine versus placebo. For the CDR3, the DNA is TGTGCCAGCAGTCCAGTTTCTAGGTCCCGTTGGTTCTTC. Translated, it gives CASSPVSRSRWFF. Complete variable domain (other parts from reference TRBV11-1 and TRBJ2-1): EAEVAQSPRYKITEKSQAVAFWCDPISGHATLYWYRQILGQGPELLVQFQDESVVDDSQLPKDRFSAERLKGVDSTLKIQPAELGDSAMYLCASSPVSRSRWFFGPGTRLTVL.